This TCR beta chain was found in a study of T cells in Graves' hyperthyroidism and ophthalmopathy. Diagnosis of hyperthyroidism was new in patients aged 18 to 65, and its duration was under 2 months. Together with thyroid ultrasound, orbital computed tomography, serum thyroxine and TRAb, clinical symptoms were used for diagnoses. This clonotype has just a few counts. Its specificity is not known. Amplified regions were TCR beta CDR3 sequences from RNA transcripts. During a first-round RT-PCR of the TCR CDR3, the HTBI primer set was used. TCRdb called the multiplex PCR reads again in MiXCR, with one record for every CDR3 protein. The data show some 440,000 distinct CDR3 sequences, about 15% seen once. Regarding the study as a whole: The model anticipated ophthalmopathy a median around 6 months pre-onset.

The sample consisted of blood. The receptor was isolated from a woman between 18 and 30 years old with Graves' hyperthyroidism.

The CDR3 spells CASSRMELPVRAFF. CDR3 in DNA: TGCGCCAGCAGCCGTATGGAGCTCCCAGTACGAGCTTTCTTT. The gene calls are TRBV4-1 and TRBJ1-1; no firm D call. The CDR3 is 14 residues long. V lost 4 bases and J lost 10, with 19 bases in between. Germline lookup yields CDR1 MGHRA and CDR2 YSYEKL.